This is a list of T cell receptor beta chains from one sample in a study of a mutant IDH1 vaccine in newly diagnosed glioma. No antigen has been identified for these receptors. Profiled with immunoSEQ multiplex PCR; TCRdb holds only in-frame clones, not every one. The data hold some 42,000 clones, with approximately 80% observed a single time. This material consisted of PBMCs, taken from a glioma patient whose treatment included an IDH1 peptide vaccine. The source is a woman between 45 and 65 years old with glioma. CDR3s include the opening cysteine and the closing phenylalanine or tryptophan. A D gene is named only where the DNA matches it firmly. The size of a clone is reported for some rows only, either as once, few or many, or as a class for expanded clones.

TRBV13	NA	TRBJ1-2	TRBD1	CASSSRSRDRGPYYGYTF	TGTGCCAGCAGCTCCCGTTCCCGGGACAGGGGCCCCTACTATGGCTACACCTTC
TRBV5-1	NA	TRBJ1-4	NA	CASSLEGWRGTTNEKLFF	TGCGCCAGCAGCTTGGAAGGTTGGAGGGGAACAACTAATGAAAAACTGTTTTTT
TRBV5-1	NA	TRBJ1-2	TRBD1	CASSSDRGYGYTF	TGCGCCAGCAGCTCTGACAGGGGGTATGGCTACACCTTC
TRBV2	NA	TRBJ1-2	TRBD1	CASSGLRQGASYGYTF	TGTGCCAGCAGTGGCCTCCGACAGGGGGCTTCCTATGGCTACACCTTC
TRBV28	once	TRBJ2-2	NA	CASSFAGALAGELFF	TGTGCCAGCAGTTTCGCGGGGGCTCTCGCCGGGGAGCTGTTTTTT
TRBV11-2	few	TRBJ1-4	TRBD1	CASSLAGTANEKLFF	TGTGCCAGCAGCTTAGCCGGGACAGCTAATGAAAAACTGTTTTTT
TRBV5-1	NA	TRBJ1-2	NA	CASSLVGNYGYTF	TGCGCCAGCAGCTTGGTGGGGAACTATGGCTACACCTTC
TRBV11-3	NA	TRBJ2-7	NA	CASKTGHEQYF	TGTGCCAGCAAAACAGGGCACGAGCAGTACTTC
TRBV19	few	TRBJ1-3	NA	CASWGLYSGNTIYF	TGTGCCAGTTGGGGACTCTACTCTGGAAACACCATATATTTT
TRBV4-3	NA	TRBJ2-6	TRBD1	CASTATGGAGANVLTF	TGCGCCAGCACGGCCACAGGGGGTGCTGGGGCCAACGTCCTGACTTTC
TRBV27	NA	TRBJ1-1	NA	CASSPGGTRTEAFF	TGTGCCAGCAGCCCCGGGGGGACCCGCACTGAAGCTTTCTTT
TRBV30	NA	TRBJ1-4	NA	CAWSGQSPFNEKLFF	TGTGCCTGGAGTGGCCAATCCCCCTTTAATGAAAAACTGTTTTTT
TRBV7-2	NA	TRBJ2-1	TRBD2	CASSLAGTNHNEQFF	TGTGCCAGCAGCTTAGCCGGGACTAACCACAATGAGCAGTTCTTC
TRBV7-6	NA	TRBJ1-5	TRBD1	CASSLGTGNSNQPQHF	TGTGCCAGCAGCTTAGGGACAGGAAATAGCAATCAGCCCCAGCATTTT
TRBV18	NA	TRBJ2-5	NA	CASSRDLPGRETQYF	TGTGCCAGCTCACGGGACCTTCCAGGGAGGGAGACCCAGTACTTC
TRBV10-1	NA	TRBJ2-1	NA	CASSESLDRTNEQFF	TGCGCCAGCAGTGAGTCGCTGGATAGGACCAATGAGCAGTTCTTC
TRBV11-2	NA	TRBJ1-4	NA	CASSLEGATNEKLFF	TGTGCCAGCAGCTTAGAAGGGGCAACTAATGAAAAACTGTTTTTT
TRBV2	NA	TRBJ1-1	NA	CASSVSRPEAFF	TGTGCCAGCAGTGTAAGCCGTCCTGAAGCTTTCTTT
TRBV5-1	NA	TRBJ2-7	NA	CASSLERRVGEQYF	TGCGCCAGCAGCTTGGAACGCAGGGTGGGCGAGCAGTACTTC
TRBV6-5	NA	TRBJ1-2	NA	CASSYSIMSRDGYTF	TGTGCCAGCAGTTACTCGATCATGAGCAGGGATGGCTACACCTTC
TRBV5-1	few	TRBJ1-1	TRBD1	CASGQGASLNTEAFF	TGCGCCAGCGGGCAGGGGGCTTCATTGAACACTGAAGCTTTCTTT
TRBV6-5	NA	TRBJ1-1	NA	CASRPPAPNTEAFF	TGTGCCAGCAGGCCCCCGGCACCGAACACTGAAGCTTTCTTT
TRBV27	NA	TRBJ1-1	NA	CASSLTGMNTEAFF	TGTGCCAGCAGTCTAACAGGGATGAACACTGAAGCTTTCTTT
TRBV4-2	medium-sized	TRBJ2-3	NA	CASSQDPWGTSTDTQYF	TGTGCCAGCAGCCAAGACCCCTGGGGGACCAGCACAGATACGCAGTATTTT
TRBV6-1	NA	TRBJ2-7	TRBD1	CASSALSSRGTGGHEQYF	TGTGCCAGCAGTGCCTTAAGCAGCCGAGGGACAGGGGGCCACGAGCAGTACTTC
TRBV27	NA	TRBJ1-1	TRBD1	CASNPINRGTEAFF	TGTGCCAGCAACCCTATTAACAGGGGGACTGAAGCTTTCTTT
TRBV5-1	NA	TRBJ2-7	TRBD1	CASSPDGQVPEQYF	TGCGCCAGCAGCCCCGACGGACAGGTACCCGAGCAGTACTTC
TRBV6-6	few	TRBJ2-7	NA	CASSYGGDYEQYF	TGTGCCAGCAGTTACGGCGGAGACTACGAGCAGTACTTC
TRBV27	NA	TRBJ1-5	TRBD1	CASSIRQGDQPQHF	TGTGCCAGCAGTATTAGACAGGGCGACCAGCCCCAGCATTTT
TRBV6-4	NA	TRBJ2-3	TRBD1	CASRGQVGTDTQYF	TGTGCCAGCAGGGGACAGGTGGGCACAGATACGCAGTATTTT
TRBV18	NA	TRBJ2-2	TRBD2	CASSPASGRTNTGELFF	TGTGCCAGCTCACCAGCTAGCGGTAGGACGAACACCGGGGAGCTGTTTTTT
TRBV7-8	NA	TRBJ2-7	TRBD2	CASSLRGGPYEQYF	TGTGCCAGCAGCCTGCGGGGGGGACCCTACGAGCAGTACTTC
TRBV15	once	TRBJ1-2	NA	CATSTKAGHKNNYGYTF	TGTGCCACCAGCACCAAGGCCGGACACAAAAATAACTATGGCTACACCTTC
TRBV7-2	NA	TRBJ1-2	NA	CASSLGQLLGLGYTF	TGTGCCAGCAGCTTAGGGCAGCTATTAGGCCTTGGCTACACCTTC
TRBV5-4	NA	TRBJ2-1	NA	CASSQLGAGYNEQFF	TGTGCCAGCAGCCAACTGGGGGCCGGCTACAATGAGCAGTTCTTC
TRBV19	NA	TRBJ1-1	NA	CASPPSATANTEAFF	TGTGCCAGTCCCCCGTCTGCGACAGCGAACACTGAAGCTTTCTTT
TRBV14	NA	TRBJ2-3	TRBD2	CASSQGLAGTDTQYF	TGTGCCAGCAGCCAAGGTCTAGCGGGCACAGATACGCAGTATTTT
TRBV7-8	NA	TRBJ1-3	TRBD1	CASSPRDRGGNTIYF	TGTGCCAGCAGCCCCCGGGACAGGGGTGGAAACACCATATATTTT
TRBV5-1	NA	TRBJ1-2	NA	CASSLSGYPYGYTF	TGCGCCAGCAGCTTGTCTGGGTACCCCTATGGCTACACCTTC
TRBV25-1	medium-sized	TRBJ1-2	TRBD1	CASSDSTGLVYGYTF	TGTGCCAGCAGTGACTCGACAGGGTTGGTCTATGGCTACACCTTC
TRBV5-6	NA	TRBJ1-2	NA	CASSEGRLEGYTF	TGTGCCAGCAGCGAGGGACGGCTGGAGGGCTACACCTTC
TRBV9	NA	TRBJ2-2	NA	CASTPMGRANTGELFF	TGTGCCAGCACCCCGATGGGGAGAGCGAACACCGGGGAGCTGTTTTTT
TRBV6-1	NA	TRBJ2-5	TRBD2	CASSGAGGTQYF	TGTGCCAGCAGTGGAGCGGGGGGGACCCAGTACTTC
TRBV10-2	NA	TRBJ2-7	NA	CASSEFRDWDRDYEQYF	TGCGCCAGCAGTGAGTTTCGTGATTGGGACCGTGACTACGAGCAGTACTTC
TRBV28	NA	TRBJ1-5	TRBD1	CASSLPWGRGGRGDNQPQHF	TGTGCCAGCAGTCTGCCCTGGGGCAGGGGGGGGCGCGGCGACAATCAGCCCCAGCATTTT
TRBV5-6	NA	TRBJ2-3	TRBD2	CASSFRGGGTDTQYF	TGTGCCAGCAGCTTCCGGGGGGGAGGAACAGATACGCAGTATTTT
TRBV6-1	NA	TRBJ1-1	TRBD1	CASETGRTEAFF	TGTGCCAGCGAGACAGGGCGAACTGAAGCTTTCTTT
TRBV7-8	NA	TRBJ2-1	TRBD1	CASSRERTGSREQFF	TGTGCCAGCAGCCGAGAACGGACAGGTTCTAGGGAGCAGTTCTTC
TRBV25-1	NA	TRBJ2-5	TRBD2	CASSAGLADFSWETQYF	TGTGCCAGCAGTGCGGGGCTAGCGGACTTTTCGTGGGAGACCCAGTACTTC
TRBV19	medium-sized	TRBJ1-3	NA	CASSMDSGNTIYF	TGTGCCAGTAGTATGGACTCTGGAAACACCATATATTTT
TRBV7-2	NA	TRBJ2-3	NA	CASSLGPFSTDTQYF	TGTGCCAGCAGCTTAGGTCCTTTTAGCACAGATACGCAGTATTTT
TRBV19	NA	TRBJ1-1	NA	CASIGGNTEAFF	TGTGCCAGTATAGGGGGGAACACTGAAGCTTTCTTT